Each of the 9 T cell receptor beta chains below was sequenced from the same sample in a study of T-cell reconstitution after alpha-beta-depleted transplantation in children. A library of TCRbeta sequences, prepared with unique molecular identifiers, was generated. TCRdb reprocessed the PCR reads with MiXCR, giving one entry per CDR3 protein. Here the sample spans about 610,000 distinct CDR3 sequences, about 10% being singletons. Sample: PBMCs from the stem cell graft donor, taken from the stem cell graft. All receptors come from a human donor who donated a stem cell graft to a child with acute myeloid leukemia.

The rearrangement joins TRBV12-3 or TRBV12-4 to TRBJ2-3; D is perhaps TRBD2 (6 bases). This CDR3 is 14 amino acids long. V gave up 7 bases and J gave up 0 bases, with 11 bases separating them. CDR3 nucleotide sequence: TGTGCCAGCATCCGTGGGGGGAGCACAGATACGCAGTATTTT. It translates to CASIRGGSTDTQYF.

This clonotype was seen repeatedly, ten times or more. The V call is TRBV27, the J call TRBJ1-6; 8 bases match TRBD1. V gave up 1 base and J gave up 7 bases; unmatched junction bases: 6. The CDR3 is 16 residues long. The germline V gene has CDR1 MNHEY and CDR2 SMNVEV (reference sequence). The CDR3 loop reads CASSLWSGGSNSPLHF. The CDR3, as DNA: TGTGCCAGCAGTTTATGGTCAGGGGGCTCGAATTCACCCCTCCACTTT.

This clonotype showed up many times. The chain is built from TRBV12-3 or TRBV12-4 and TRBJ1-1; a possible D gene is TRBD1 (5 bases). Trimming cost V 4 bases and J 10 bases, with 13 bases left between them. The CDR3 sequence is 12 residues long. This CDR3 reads CASSSQWGRAFF. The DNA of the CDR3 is TGTGCCAGCAGTTCTCAATGGGGGAGAGCTTTCTTT.

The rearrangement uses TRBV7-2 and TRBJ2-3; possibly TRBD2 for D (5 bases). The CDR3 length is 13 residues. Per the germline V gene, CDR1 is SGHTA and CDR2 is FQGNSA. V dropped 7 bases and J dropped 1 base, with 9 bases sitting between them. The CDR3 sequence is CASTAGRTDTQYF. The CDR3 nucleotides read TGTGCCAGCACCGCGGGTCGCACAGATACGCAGTATTTT.

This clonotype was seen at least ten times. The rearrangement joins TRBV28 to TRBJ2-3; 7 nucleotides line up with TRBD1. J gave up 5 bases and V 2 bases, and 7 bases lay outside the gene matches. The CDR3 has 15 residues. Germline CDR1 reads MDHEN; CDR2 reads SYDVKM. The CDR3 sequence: CASSLPGQELDTQYF. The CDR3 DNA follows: TGTGCCAGCAGTTTACCTGGACAGGAACTAGATACGCAGTATTTT.

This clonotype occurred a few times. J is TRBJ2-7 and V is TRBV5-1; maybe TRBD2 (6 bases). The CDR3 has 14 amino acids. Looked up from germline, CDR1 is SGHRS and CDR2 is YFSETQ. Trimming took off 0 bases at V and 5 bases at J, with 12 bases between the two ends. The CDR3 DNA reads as TGCGCCAGCAGCTTGGGTCGGGAGCTCGACGAGCAGTACTTC. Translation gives CASSLGRELDEQYF.

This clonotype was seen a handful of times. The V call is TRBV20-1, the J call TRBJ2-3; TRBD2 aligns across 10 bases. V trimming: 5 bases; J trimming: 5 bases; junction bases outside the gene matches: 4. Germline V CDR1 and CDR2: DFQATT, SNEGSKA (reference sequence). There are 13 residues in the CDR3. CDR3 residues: CSAELAGEDTQYF. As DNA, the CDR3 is TGCAGTGCTGAGCTAGCGGGGGAAGATACGCAGTATTTT.

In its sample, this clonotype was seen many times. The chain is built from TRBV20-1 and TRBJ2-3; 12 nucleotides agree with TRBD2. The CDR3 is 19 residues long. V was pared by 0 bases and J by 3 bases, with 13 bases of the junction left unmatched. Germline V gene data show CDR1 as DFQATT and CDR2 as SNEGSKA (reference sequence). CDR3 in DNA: TGCAGTGCTAGAGAGCCGACTAGCGGGAGACCCTGGCATACAGATACGCAGTATTTT. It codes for CSAREPTSGRPWHTDTQYF.

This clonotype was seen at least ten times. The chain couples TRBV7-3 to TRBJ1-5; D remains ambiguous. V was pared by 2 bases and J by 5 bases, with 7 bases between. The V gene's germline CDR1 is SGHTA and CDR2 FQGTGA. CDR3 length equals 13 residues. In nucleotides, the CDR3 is TGTGCCAGCAGCTTATCCACATATCAGCCCCAGCATTTT. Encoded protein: CASSLSTYQPQHF.